This T cell receptor beta chain was observed in a study of human T cells and chemical hapten exposure. Whole-study findings and limits: Expanded TCRs showed more large CDR3 clusters than pre-sensitization or healthy control sets.

TCRdb re-called the RACE reads through MiXCR, storing one row per CDR3 protein. The sample includes tens of thousands of distinct CDR3 sequences, about 10% of them seen just once. This sample's time point: patch test 3, about 24 weeks after DPC sensitization. The treatment here: therapeutic diphenylcyclopropenone sensitization with weekly scalp DPC. Blood collection took place prior to placing each patch test. Patients had alopecia, were aged 18 to 70, and were not pregnant. CDR3 length: 15 amino acids. V dropped 5 bases and J dropped 4 bases, with 13 bases sitting between them. CDR1 and CDR2 (germline): SGDLS, YYNGEE. This clonotype showed up just a few times. Antigen specificity is unknown.

The J gene is TRBJ1-6, the V gene TRBV9; a weak D match, TRBD1 (5 bases). The clonotype comes from a woman in her 30s with alopecia areata. Some clones in this sample may be carry-over from other donors' samples. The sequencing here drew on whole blood, taken in connection with sensitization to the hapten diphenylcyclopropenone (DPC). CDR3 protein: CASRRDRTYNSPLHF. As DNA, the CDR3 is TGTGCCAGCAGGAGGGACCGCACTTATAATTCACCCCTCCACTTT.